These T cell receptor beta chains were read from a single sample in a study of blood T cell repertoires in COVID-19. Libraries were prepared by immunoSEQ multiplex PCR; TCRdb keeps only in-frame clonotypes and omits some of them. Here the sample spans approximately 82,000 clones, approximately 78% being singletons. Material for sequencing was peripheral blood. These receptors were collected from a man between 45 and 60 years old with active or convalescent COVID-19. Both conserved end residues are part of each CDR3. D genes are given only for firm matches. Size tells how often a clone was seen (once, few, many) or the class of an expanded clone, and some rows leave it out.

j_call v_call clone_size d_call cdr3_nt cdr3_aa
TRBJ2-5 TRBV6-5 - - TGTGCCAGCAGTTACTCGTCAGGCAGTCCTTGGACCCAGTACTTC CASSYSSGSPWTQYF
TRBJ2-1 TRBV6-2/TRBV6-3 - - TGTGCCAGCAGTTTCGACAATGAGCAGTTCTTC CASSFDNEQFF
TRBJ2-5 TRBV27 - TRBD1 TGTGCCAGCAACCTTCGGACAGGGGGGGGAGAGACCCAGTACTTC CASNLRTGGGETQYF
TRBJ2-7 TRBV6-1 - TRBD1 TGTGCCAGCAGTGAATCCACAGGGGGATTCTACGAGCAGTACTTC CASSESTGGFYEQYF
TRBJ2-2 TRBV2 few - TGTGCCAGCAGTAACAGGGACACCGGGGAGCTGTTTTTT CASSNRDTGELFF
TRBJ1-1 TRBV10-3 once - TGTGCCATCAGCGCAGGGGTTCAGGACACTGAAGCTTTCTTT CAISAGVQDTEAFF
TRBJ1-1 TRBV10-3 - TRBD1 TGTGCCATCAGTGAAGGGACAGGACGCACTGAAGCTTTCTTT CAISEGTGRTEAFF
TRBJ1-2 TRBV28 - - TGTGCCAGCAGGGGACCGACAGGCTATGGCTACACCTTC CASRGPTGYGYTF
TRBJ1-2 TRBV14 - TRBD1 TGTGCCAGCAGCCAATTGGACAGGGCCTCTGGCTACACCTTC CASSQLDRASGYTF
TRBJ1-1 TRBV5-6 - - TGTGCCAGCAGCGCTTGGGGCGGGAACACTGAAGCTTTCTTT CASSAWGGNTEAFF
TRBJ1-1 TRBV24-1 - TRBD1 TGTGCCACCAGCGAACGGGACAGTGAAGCTTTCTTT CATSERDSEAFF
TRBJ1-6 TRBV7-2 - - TGTGCCAGCAGCTTAGTCCAGGATTCACCCCTCCACTTT CASSLVQDSPLHF
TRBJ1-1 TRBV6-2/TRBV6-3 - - TGTGCCAGCAGTTACTTAAAATACGAGGCTGAAGCTTTCTTT CASSYLKYEAEAFF
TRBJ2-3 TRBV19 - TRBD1 TGTGCCAGTAGTAGGGACAGGGGGGGAGACACAGATACGCAGTATTTT CASSRDRGGDTDTQYF
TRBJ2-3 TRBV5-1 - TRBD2 TGCGCCAGCAGCTCCCTAGCGGGGGGAACAGATACGCAGTATTTT CASSSLAGGTDTQYF
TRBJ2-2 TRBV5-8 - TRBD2 TGTGCCAGCAGCGAATGGACTAGCGGGGGCACCGGGGAGCTGTTTTTT CASSEWTSGGTGELFF
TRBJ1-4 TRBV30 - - TGTGCCTGGAAGGTCAGGTGGAATGAAAAACTGTTTTTT CAWKVRWNEKLFF
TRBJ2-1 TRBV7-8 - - TGTGCCAGCAGCTTAGCGAGGCTAGCGGAGCAGTTCTTC CASSLARLAEQFF
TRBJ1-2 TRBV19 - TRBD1 TGTGCCAGTAGTATAACAGGGGACTATGGCTACACCTTC CASSITGDYGYTF
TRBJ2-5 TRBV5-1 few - TGCGCCAGCAGCATCCGGGACTCCCAAGAGACCCAGTACTTC CASSIRDSQETQYF
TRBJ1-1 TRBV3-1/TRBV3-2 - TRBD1 TGTGCCAGCAGCCCAAAATTTACAGGGGACACTGAAGCTTTCTTT CASSPKFTGDTEAFF
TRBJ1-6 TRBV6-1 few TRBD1 TGTGCCAGCAGTGAAGAGGGGGGACAGGGAAATTCACCCCTCCACTTT CASSEEGGQGNSPLHF
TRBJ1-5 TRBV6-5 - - TGTGCCAGCAGGGCTTATAGCAATCAGCCCCAGCATTTT CASRAYSNQPQHF
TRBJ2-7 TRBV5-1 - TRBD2 TGCGCCAGCAGCTTGGGGCAGGGAGGGAACGAGCAGTACTTC CASSLGQGGNEQYF
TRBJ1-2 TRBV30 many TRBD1 TGTGCCTGGACAGGGGGCGTCAACTATGGCTACACCTTC CAWTGGVNYGYTF
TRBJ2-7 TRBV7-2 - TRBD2 TGTGCCAGCAGCTTAGCGCTGGGAGGGAACGAGCAGTACTTC CASSLALGGNEQYF
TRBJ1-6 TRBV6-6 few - TGTGCCAGCAGTTACCCCGAGGCTAATTCACCCCTCCACTTT CASSYPEANSPLHF
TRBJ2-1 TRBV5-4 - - TGTGCCAGCAGCACCGGACAGTACAATGAGCAGTTCTTC CASSTGQYNEQFF
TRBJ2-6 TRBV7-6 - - TGTGCCAGCAGCTTAGCAATCGGAGGGGTAGGGTCTGGGGCCAACGTCCTGACTTTC CASSLAIGGVGSGANVLTF
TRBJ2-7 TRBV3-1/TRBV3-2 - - TGTGCCAGCAGCCAAGAGCCCAGTTCCTACGAGCAGTACTTC CASSQEPSSYEQYF
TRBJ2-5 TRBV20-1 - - TGCAGTGCTAGTGCTCCAACACAAGAGACCCAGTACTTC CSASAPTQETQYF
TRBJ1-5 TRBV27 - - TGTGCCAGCAGTTTATCTGGGGGGAATAGCAATCAGCCCCAGCATTTT CASSLSGGNSNQPQHF
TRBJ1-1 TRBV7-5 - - TGTGTCAGAAGCTACCGGGGGGCTGGCACTGAAGCTTTCTTT CVRSYRGAGTEAFF
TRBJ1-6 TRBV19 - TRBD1 TGTGCCAGTCTTGGACAGGGGAATTCACCCCTCCACTTT CASLGQGNSPLHF